A single sample gave rise to the 20 T cell receptor beta chains below, sequenced in a study of neurological immune-mediated disorders. TCRdb fed the 5' RACE reads into MiXCR, producing one record per CDR3 protein. The data contain around 68,000 distinct CDR3 sequences, over 4% of them seen just once; the ten biggest clones take up 2.5% to 3%. The sequencing sample was made of PBMCs. These receptors were collected from a man aged 45-65 years with multiple sclerosis.

This clonotype appeared many times. The chain employs TRBV5-1 and TRBJ1-5; 7 bases fit TRBD1. The germline V gene has CDR1 SGHRS and CDR2 YFSETQ. The CDR3 consists of 15 residues. The V segment lost 4 bases and the J segment 6 bases; nucleotides outside the gene matches: 10. CDR3 region: CASSPLTGEGQPQHF. The CDR3 DNA follows: TGCGCCAGCAGCCCCCTAACAGGGGAAGGTCAGCCCCAGCATTTT.

This clonotype was observed at least ten times. The CDR3 DNA is TGCGCCAGCAGCTTGGCCTTCGGGAGGGATACGCAGTATTTT. Translated: CASSLAFGRDTQYF. This chain uses TRBV5-1 with TRBJ2-3, with 7 bases identical to TRBD2. The CDR3 has 14 amino acids. Germline assignment: CDR1 SGHRS and CDR2 YFSETQ. V gave up 0 bases and J gave up 6 bases; unmatched junction bases: 4.

To note about this clonotype: Just one base apart from a much larger clone, this may be a read error. V gene TRBV2 combines with J gene TRBJ1-1; D remains unclear. V lost 3 bases and J 6 bases, leaving 11 bases between the germline ends. The CDR3 totals 13 residues. The germline CDR1 and CDR2 sequences are SNHLY and FYNNEI. The CDR3 DNA reads TGTGCCAGCAGTGACGAACCGAGCCCTGAAGCTTTCTTT. Translated, it gives CASSDEPSPEAFF.

This sequence joins TRBV4-3 and TRBJ2-1; tentatively, D is TRBD1 (6 bases). V gave up 0 bases and J gave up 6 bases, with 12 bases separating them. CDR1 and CDR2 (germline): LGHNA, YSLEER. The CDR3 has 15 residues. The CDR3 nucleotides read TGCGCCAGCAGCCAAGAGATACAGGGATTCAATGAGCAGTTCTTC. Its translation is CASSQEIQGFNEQFF.

This clonotype was detected a few times. The J gene is TRBJ2-5, the V gene TRBV20-1; 8 bases fit TRBD1. The germline CDR1 and CDR2 sequences are DFQATT and SNEGSKA (reference sequence). The CDR3 contains 15 residues. Trimming removed 2 bases from V and 5 bases from J; junction bases left unmatched: 10. Here the CDR3 reads CSARPRQGARETQYF. In nucleotides, the CDR3 is TGCAGTGCTAGACCCCGGCAGGGGGCTAGGGAGACCCAGTACTTC.

This clonotype was seen many times. The chain joins TRBV5-6 to TRBJ2-3; 9 nucleotides agree with TRBD1. Trimming cost V 5 bases and J 5 bases; bases outside gene matches: 6. The germline V gene has CDR1 SGHDT and CDR2 YYEEEE. This CDR3 contains 14 residues. The CDR3 nucleotides are TGTGCCAGCAGGCCTACAGGGGGCGTAGATACGCAGTATTTT. The encoded protein is CASRPTGGVDTQYF.

In this sample, this clonotype turned up many times. The chain carries TRBV7-9 and TRBJ1-2; D is unresolved. Germline CDR1 reads SEHNR; CDR2 reads FQNEAQ (reference sequence). The length of the CDR3 is 13 residues. The germline V and J ends were trimmed by 1 base and 2 bases, with 5 bases remaining between them. The CDR3 DNA reads as TGTGCCAGCAGCTTAGTCCAGAACTATGGCTACACCTTC. Translation gives CASSLVQNYGYTF.

In its sample, this clonotype was seen many times. The chain couples TRBV5-1 to TRBJ2-2; 9 bases match TRBD1. The CDR3 consists of 14 residues. Germline lookup yields CDR1 SGHRS and CDR2 YFSETQ. The trim removed 8 bases at V and 2 bases at J, leaving 4 bases unmatched. The CDR3 DNA sequence: TGCGCCAGTATACAGGGGGCCAACACCGGGGAGCTGTTTTTT. As protein: CASIQGANTGELFF. The complete variable domain, with remaining parts taken from reference TRBV5-1 and TRBJ2-2, reads KAGVTQTPRYLIKTRGQQVTLSCSPISGHRSVSWYQQTPGQGLQFLFEYFSETQRNKGNFPGRFSGRQFSNSRSEMNVSTLELGDSALYLCASIQGANTGELFFGEGSRLTVL.

In its sample, this clonotype was seen many times. This chain connects TRBV7-8 to TRBJ2-2, with TRBD1 matching over 7 bases. Germline CDR1 and CDR2: SGHVS and FQNEAQ. Germline trimming cut 6 bases from V and 1 base from J; bases unmatched to any gene: 5. This CDR3 comprises 15 residues. The chain's CDR3 is CASRAAGGNTGELFF. CDR3 coding DNA: TGTGCCAGCAGGGCAGCAGGGGGGAACACCGGGGAGCTGTTTTTT. The full variable domain, completed using reference TRBV7-8 and TRBJ2-2, is GAGVSQSPRYKVAKRGQDVALRCDPISGHVSLFWYQQALGQGPEFLTYFQNEAQLDKSGLPSDRFFAERPEGSVSTLKIQRTQQEDSAVYLCASRAAGGNTGELFFGEGSRLTVL.

This clonotype was seen many times. The gene calls are TRBV20-1 and TRBJ1-6; possible D gene TRBD1, 5 bases. The V and J ends lost 6 bases and 7 bases respectively, with 19 bases between them. Germline V CDR1 and CDR2: DFQATT, SNEGSKA (reference sequence). The CDR3 consists of 15 residues. The CDR3: CSAPPWQGVNSPLHF. The CDR3 DNA follows: TGCAGTGCCCCACCCTGGCAGGGAGTCAATTCACCCCTCCACTTT.

This clonotype came up many times. This chain joins TRBV9 and TRBJ2-3; 9 bases align to TRBD2. The germline V gene encodes CDR1 SGDLS and CDR2 YYNGEE. Unmatched junction bases numbered 7, after V lost 0 bases and J lost 2 bases. The CDR3 spans 17 residues. The CDR3 region is CASSVVSSGVTTDTQYF. CDR3 nucleotide sequence: TGTGCCAGCAGCGTAGTGTCTAGCGGGGTCACCACAGATACGCAGTATTTT.

The sample holds a few counts of this clonotype. The CDR3 coding sequence is TGTGCCAGCAGACGAAGGACAGGGGCCTTAAACACCATATATTTT. Protein: CASRRRTGALNTIYF. The V and J genes are TRBV12-3 or TRBV12-4 and TRBJ1-3; 9 nucleotides match TRBD1. The CDR3 runs 15 residues. The ends lost 6 bases at V and 6 bases at J; junction bases unmatched: 9.

This clonotype was counted ten times or more. This chain connects TRBV2 to TRBJ1-3; no definite D call. The CDR3 consists of 12 residues. Germline values: CDR1 SNHLY, CDR2 FYNNEI. Trimming shortened V by 3 bases and J by 8 bases, and 8 bases separated the two germline ends. In DNA form, the CDR3 reads TGTGCCAGCAGTGATTTTGAGGACACCATATATTTT. Residues: CASSDFEDTIYF.

This clonotype was recorded at least ten times. The chain has TRBV7-9 and TRBJ2-1; 7 nucleotides line up with TRBD2. V shed 3 bases, J shed 4 bases, and the junction held 6 bases outside the gene matches. CDR1 SEHNR and CDR2 FQNEAQ come from the germline V gene (reference sequence). CDR3 size: 15 residues. This CDR3 reads CASSFGGEEYNEQFF. DNA for the CDR3: TGTGCCAGCAGCTTTGGGGGGGAAGAATACAATGAGCAGTTCTTC.

This clonotype was observed at least ten times. The chain joins TRBV20-1 to TRBJ2-7; D not resolved. Trimming removed 6 bases at V and 0 bases at J, with 15 bases between. Germline V gives CDR1 DFQATT, CDR2 SNEGSKA (reference sequence). CDR3 length equals 14 residues. The CDR3 loop reads CSASTVPSSYEQYF. CDR3 DNA: TGCAGTGCATCGACCGTACCGAGCTCCTACGAGCAGTACTTC.

This clonotype was counted many times. This chain links TRBV5-6 with TRBJ1-2; the D gene is possibly TRBD1 (6 bases). Trimming shortened V by 4 bases and J by 4 bases, and 14 bases separated the two germline ends. In germline, CDR1 is SGHDT, CDR2 YYEEEE. The CDR3 runs 14 residues. CDR3 nucleotides: TGTGCCAGCAGCGGGGGGGGCAGACCCTATGGCTACACCTTC. It yields the protein CASSGGGRPYGYTF.

This clonotype was found many times. The chain recombines TRBV4-2 with TRBJ2-5, with TRBD1 identical over 9 bases. CDR1 is LGHNA, CDR2 YNFKEQ, per germline. The V gene end was trimmed by 1 base and the J gene end by 5 bases; junction bases not matched to a gene: 5. CDR3 length equals 15 residues. The CDR3 sequence is CASSQGGGQGETQYF. The CDR3 DNA reads TGTGCCAGCAGCCAAGGCGGGGGACAGGGTGAGACCCAGTACTTC.

This clonotype was counted ten times or more. This sequence joins TRBV5-1 and TRBJ2-1, with D unclear. Germline V CDR1 and CDR2: SGHRS, YFSETQ. The CDR3 covers 15 residues. Deletions cut 0 bases from V and 0 bases from J, with 7 bases between. The CDR3 loop reads CASSLGGNSYNEQFF. The CDR3 nucleotides are TGCGCCAGCAGCTTGGGCGGAAACTCCTACAATGAGCAGTTCTTC.

This clonotype turned up a few times. The chain carries TRBV4-1 and TRBJ1-1, with TRBD1 matching over 11 bases. Germline V gene sequence: CDR1 MGHRA, CDR2 YSYEKL. The CDR3 extends over 17 amino acids. V lost 0 bases, J lost 11 bases, and 14 bases stayed unmatched. The CDR3 here is CASSQDIGTGGPRSAFF. CDR3 nucleotide sequence: TGCGCCAGCAGCCAAGACATTGGGACAGGGGGGCCTAGAAGCGCTTTCTTT.

This clonotype was found many times. The chain carries TRBV20-1 and TRBJ2-3; TRBD1 is a possible D gene (6 bases). Between the trimmed V and J ends, which lost 4 bases and 5 bases, there was a span of 16 bases. Per the germline V gene, CDR1 is DFQATT and CDR2 is SNEGSKA (reference sequence). The CDR3 length is 14 residues. Here the CDR3 reads CSAKTGTSRDTQYF. Written as DNA, the CDR3 is TGCAGTGCTAAGACCGGGACATCTCGAGATACGCAGTATTTT.